These T cell receptor beta chains were read from a single sample in a study of regulatory T cells in long-lasting Graves disease. TCRdb independently ran MiXCR on the multiplex PCR reads; one entry per CDR3 protein. Counted here are 620,000 or so distinct CDR3 sequences, approximately 15% occurring once; the ten biggest clones make up about 18%. These same records also appear under a second study, on T cells in Graves' hyperthyroidism and ophthalmopathy.

Sequences were derived from peripheral blood mononuclear cells (PBMCs), sampled at new diagnosis, from a patient treated with antithyroid drugs. These receptors came from a woman in her 30s with Graves disease. Each CDR3 is given with its conserved first and last residue. A D gene is named only where the DNA matches it firmly. Some rows have no size entry. The others give once, few or many, or a class for an expanded clone.

v_call	clone_size	j_call	d_call	cdr3_nt	cdr3_aa
TRBV28	many	TRBJ1-2	.	TGTGCCAGCAGTTATTTCCCGGGTGGCTACACCTTC	CASSYFPGGYTF
TRBV9	many	TRBJ1-1	.	TGTGCCAGCAGCCCCGAGGCGATCATGAACACTGAAGCTTTCTTT	CASSPEAIMNTEAFF
TRBV7-9	few	TRBJ1-4	.	TGTGCCAGCAGCTTAGATCAAGGGCATTATGAAAAACTGTTTTTT	CASSLDQGHYEKLFF
TRBV3-1	.	TRBJ1-1	.	TGTGCCAGCAGCGCCCAGGGCTGGACTGAAGCTTTCTTT	CASSAQGWTEAFF
TRBV12-3/TRBV12-4	many	TRBJ1-2	.	TGTGCCAGCAGCCCGCGGGGGGGGGACTATGGCTACACCTTC	CASSPRGGDYGYTF
TRBV19	.	TRBJ2-7	.	TGTGCCAGCAGCCTAGGCAGGTCCGAGCAGTACTTC	CASSLGRSEQYF
TRBV30	few	TRBJ1-6	TRBD1	TGTGCCTGGCGGAGGGACAGGCCCTATTCACCCCTCCACTTT	CAWRRDRPYSPLHF
TRBV20-1	.	TRBJ2-7	TRBD1	TGCAGTGCTCCCTGGACAGGGAGGACCGAGCAGTACTTC	CSAPWTGRTEQYF
TRBV28	many	TRBJ1-5	.	TGTGCCAGCAGTTTGTTGACTCAGCCCCAGCATTTT	CASSLLTQPQHF
TRBV30	many	TRBJ1-1	.	TGTGCCTGGAGCGAGGACAGTTACACTGAAGCTTTCTTT	CAWSEDSYTEAFF
TRBV28	few	TRBJ2-3	TRBD2	TGTGCCAGTCCGCCGGGACTAGCGGACCAGGGGAGAACAGATACGCAGTATTTT	CASPPGLADQGRTDTQYF
TRBV6-5	many	TRBJ1-6	.	TGTGCCAGCAGTTGGGGTACCGGTTACGCACCCCTCCACTTT	CASSWGTGYAPLHF
TRBV28	many	TRBJ2-7	.	TGTGCCAGCAGGGGAGACAGGAAATACGAGCAGTACTTC	CASRGDRKYEQYF
TRBV6-1	.	TRBJ2-7	.	TGTGCCAGCAGTGAAGCGAACCGGGGGTACGAGCAGTACTTC	CASSEANRGYEQYF